This is a list of T cell receptor beta chains from one sample in a study of Graves' ophthalmopathy and Graves' hyperthyroidism. TCRdb redid the calling of the multiplex PCR reads with MiXCR, one entry per CDR3 protein. The data hold about 1.1 million distinct CDR3 sequences, with 35% to 40% observed a single time. Material: peripheral blood or thyroid tissue (not recorded which). All receptors derive from an adult man with Graves' hyperthyroidism. The CDR3 runs from the conserved cysteine through the conserved F or W. The D gene is left open where the match is weak. Only part of the rows carry a size: once, few, many, or a class if the clone is expanded.

clone size	D gene	V gene	J gene	CDR3 length	CDR3 protein	CDR3 DNA
NA	TRBD1	TRBV5-1	TRBJ1-1	16	CASSSIPGGRDTEAFF	TGCGCCAGCAGCTCGATACCAGGGGGGAGAGACACTGAAGCTTTCTTT
many	NA	TRBV7-3	TRBJ2-3	13	CASSSGGTDTQYF	TGTGCCAGCAGCTCAGGGGGCACAGATACGCAGTATTTT
few	NA	TRBV6-5	TRBJ2-7	13	CASRLALLYEQYF	TGTGCCAGCAGGCTAGCCCTACTCTACGAGCAGTACTTC
NA	NA	TRBV25-1	TRBJ2-7	13	CASSYRVYNEQYF	TGTGCCAGCAGCTACAGGGTTTACAACGAGCAGTACTTC
NA	TRBD1	TRBV6-1	TRBJ1-5	14	CASDTTGGNQPQHF	TGTGCCAGCGATACCACAGGGGGCAATCAGCCCCAGCATTTT
many	NA	TRBV7-8	TRBJ1-5	13	CASSREAGQPQHF	TGTGCCAGCAGCAGGGAGGCGGGTCAGCCCCAGCATTTT
few	NA	TRBV7-2	TRBJ2-5	13	CASSPAADVAQYF	TGTGCCAGCAGCCCCGCCGCGGATGTCGCCCAGTACTTC
NA	TRBD1	TRBV12-3/TRBV12-4	TRBJ2-7	16	CASSSREQGVSYEQYF	TGTGCCAGCAGCTCAAGGGAGCAGGGGGTATCCTACGAGCAGTACTTC
NA	NA	TRBV4-3	TRBJ2-7	16	CASSQDSAPGAYEQYF	TGCGCCAGCAGCCAAGATTCTGCTCCCGGGGCCTACGAGCAGTACTTC
NA	NA	TRBV10-3	TRBJ2-5	14	CAISDRAGLETQYF	TGTGCCATCAGTGATCGGGCGGGCCTAGAGACCCAGTACTTC
many	NA	TRBV12-3/TRBV12-4	TRBJ1-6	16	CASSLYGTRHESPLHF	TGTGCCAGCAGTTTATACGGGACCCGCCATGAATCACCCCTCCACTTT
few	TRBD1	TRBV6-6	TRBJ1-3	14	CASTLTGVGNTIYF	TGTGCCAGCACGCTAACAGGGGTTGGAAACACCATATATTTT
NA	NA	TRBV13	TRBJ2-6	8	CASSLLVF	TGTGCCAGCAGCCTACTGGTATTC
NA	NA	TRBV7-6	TRBJ2-2	15	CASSLGGQFSRELFF	TGTGCCAGCAGCTTGGGGGGTCAGTTTAGCCGGGAGCTGTTTTTT
many	NA	TRBV6-2/TRBV6-3	TRBJ2-7	14	CASGNLGVTYEQYF	TGTGCCAGCGGCAATTTGGGTGTTACCTACGAGCAGTACTTC
many	NA	TRBV19	TRBJ1-1	14	CASSIGGPGTEAFF	TGTGCCAGTAGTATCGGAGGACCTGGCACTGAAGCTTTCTTT
many	NA	TRBV7-2	TRBJ1-6	13	CASSLARDSPLHF	TGTGCCAGCAGCTTAGCGCGGGATTCACCCCTCCACTTT
many	TRBD1	TRBV25-1	TRBJ1-2	13	CASSVTGTAIIHF	TGTGCCAGCAGCGTAACGGGGACAGCAATTATCCACTTC
NA	NA	TRBV11-2	TRBJ1-2	16	CASSYRSGLRIDGYTF	TGTGCCAGCAGCTACCGCTCCGGGTTGAGAATTGATGGCTACACCTTC
NA	NA	TRBV29-1	TRBJ1-2	12	CSFSATNYGYTF	TGCAGCTTTTCAGCTACTAACTATGGCTACACCTTC
NA	TRBD1	TRBV7-2	TRBJ1-2	14	CASSVGQGIDGYTF	TGTGCCAGCAGCGTGGGACAGGGGATCGATGGCTACACCTTC
NA	NA	TRBV7-3	TRBJ2-7	13	CASIGGPDYEQYF	TGTGCCAGCATCGGAGGTCCCGACTACGAGCAGTACTTC
few	NA	TRBV6-5	TRBJ2-7	15	CASSYGRYLNDEQYF	TGTGCCAGCAGTTACGGTCGCTACCTTAACGACGAGCAGTACTTC
NA	NA	TRBV19	TRBJ1-5	19	CASSSTWGRDLIWAQPQHF	TGTGCCAGTAGTTCAACGTGGGGTCGGGACTTGATATGGGCACAGCCCCAGCATTTT
many	NA	TRBV9	TRBJ1-2	15	CASSVDRNDPHGYTF	TGTGCCAGCAGCGTAGACAGGAACGATCCCCATGGCTACACCTTC
NA	TRBD1	TRBV4-1	TRBJ1-5	14	CASSQGGQYAPQHF	TGCGCCAGCAGCCAAGGGGGACAGTACGCTCCCCAGCATTTT
few	NA	TRBV12-3/TRBV12-4	TRBJ2-7	15	CASSPLRGTTYEQYF	TGTGCCAGCAGTCCGCTGAGAGGGACCACTTACGAGCAGTACTTC
few	TRBD2	TRBV10-2	TRBJ2-3	14	CASIAGASTDTQYF	TGCGCCAGCATAGCGGGAGCTAGCACAGATACGCAGTATTTT
many	TRBD2	TRBV7-7	TRBJ2-5	16	CASSPNGGTLEETQYF	TGTGCCAGCAGCCCTAACGGGGGGACCCTCGAAGAGACCCAGTACTTC
NA	NA	TRBV30	TRBJ1-4	14	CAWTEAATNEKLFF	TGTGCCTGGACCGAAGCTGCAACTAATGAAAAACTGTTTTTT
NA	TRBD1	TRBV5-1	TRBJ1-2	15	CASSPMTGIDYGYTF	TGCGCCAGCAGCCCCATGACAGGGATCGACTATGGCTACACCTTC
many	TRBD1	TRBV19	TRBJ1-5	15	CASSARDRLNQPQHF	TGTGCCAGTAGTGCCCGGGACAGACTGAATCAGCCCCAGCATTTT
NA	TRBD1	TRBV7-2	TRBJ2-5	15	CASSDGTGAGETQYF	TGCGCCAGCAGCGACGGGACAGGGGCCGGGGAGACCCAGTACTTC
NA	TRBD1	TRBV29-1	TRBJ1-2	14	CSVEAGQGSNGYTF	TGCAGCGTTGAGGCGGGACAGGGTTCGAATGGCTACACCTTC
few	TRBD1	TRBV15	TRBJ2-1	16	CATSDFGTGSFNEQFF	TGTGCCACCAGCGATTTTGGGACAGGGTCATTCAATGAGCAGTTCTTC
many	NA	TRBV4-3	TRBJ2-7	14	CASSRGAGSYEQYF	TGCGCCAGCAGCAGAGGGGCAGGTTCCTACGAGCAGTACTTC
NA	NA	TRBV7-2	TRBJ1-1	15	CASSEPPTVNTEAFF	TGTGCCAGCAGCGAACCACCGACAGTGAACACTGAAGCTTTCTTT
many	NA	TRBV9	TRBJ1-4	15	CASSAGTRGGKKLFF	TGTGCCAGCAGCGCAGGGACACGGGGTGGAAAAAAACTGTTTTTT
many	NA	TRBV2	TRBJ1-1	14	CASNRDGKNTEAFF	TGTGCCAGCAATCGGGACGGAAAGAACACTGAAGCTTTCTTT
many	NA	TRBV7-8	TRBJ2-6	16	CASSLGGGSGANVLTF	TGTGCCAGCAGCTTGGGTGGCGGATCTGGGGCCAACGTCCTGACTTTC
NA	TRBD1	TRBV12-3/TRBV12-4	TRBJ1-2	18	CASSPPGGGYVGDYGYTF	TGTGCCAGCAGTCCCCCGGGAGGGGGCTATGTGGGGGACTATGGCTACACCTTC
few	NA	TRBV29-1	TRBJ1-1	12	CSVSGQLTEAFF	TGCAGCGTGTCAGGACAGTTAACTGAAGCTTTCTTT